This TCR beta chain was documented in a study of cytomegalovirus exposure and HLA in healthy donors. Across the whole study: When over 300 donors were genotyped, more than 70% of them were found to fall in the Caucasian-associated ancestry cluster. General observations from the study: Earlier analysis looked at TCR beta V segments, and most were productive about 87% or about 30% of the time.

The length of the CDR3 is 14 residues. Germline-derived CDR1 and CDR2 are LNHDA and SQIVND (reference sequence). Losses at the gene ends were 6 bases for V and 8 bases for J; bases not matched to a gene: 9. Details on this clone: Its target is not known.

PCR used 60 Vbeta primers and 13 Jbeta primers. The method was immunoSEQ multiplex PCR; TCRdb's version includes in-frame clones alone and lacks a portion of them. The data contain some 130,000 clones, approximately 80% of them singletons. The source of this sequence is a male donor in good health and CMV-seropositive. Sequenced: PBMCs. The V and J genes are TRBV19 and TRBJ2-1, with 8 bases aligning to TRBD1. The CDR3 is CASSSDRVRDEQFF. The CDR3 coding sequence is TGTGCCAGTAGCTCGGACAGGGTTCGGGATGAGCAGTTCTTC.